This passage covers 24 T cell receptor beta chains from one sample sequenced in a study of blood T cell repertoires in COVID-19. The table came from immunoSEQ multiplex PCR; TCRdb's copy has only in-frame clones and leaves some out. Here the sample spans about 200,000 clones, about 78% being singletons. The sequencing sample was made of peripheral blood. All receptors come from a woman in her 70s with acute or convalescent COVID-19.

The V and J genes are TRBV3-1 (or the pseudogene TRBV3-2) and TRBJ2-2; a weak D match, TRBD2 (5 bases). The germline V gene encodes CDR1 LGHDT and CDR2 YNNKEL (reference sequence). CDR3 length equals 14 residues. Trimming removed 0 bases from V and 9 bases from J, with 11 bases in between. This CDR3 reads CASSQDEGSRELFF. The CDR3 DNA reads TGTGCCAGCAGCCAAGATGAGGGATCCAGGGAGCTGTTTTTT.

This clone has just one count. The gene calls are TRBV7-8 and TRBJ1-2, with 9 bases fitting TRBD1. CDR1 SGHVS and CDR2 FQNEAQ come from the germline V gene. J was trimmed by 5 bases and V by 5 bases; bases with no gene match: 9. CDR3 length equals 15 residues. CDR3 coding DNA: TGTGCCAGCAGCGACCTGGACAGGGGTCAGTATGGCTACACCTTC. It is translated as CASSDLDRGQYGYTF.

This sequence joins TRBV2 and TRBJ1-5; D unclear. The CDR3 sequence is 15 residues long. From germline, CDR1 is SNHLY and CDR2 FYNNEI. V lost 1 base to trimming and J lost 7 bases, with 14 bases between them. CDR3: CASSEGPGGGQPQHF. As DNA, the CDR3 is TGTGCCAGCAGTGAAGGGCCAGGAGGAGGCCAGCCCCAGCATTTT.

V and J are TRBV2 and TRBJ1-5; 8 nucleotides match TRBD1. CDR1 SNHLY and CDR2 FYNNEI come from the germline V gene. The CDR3 length is 14 residues. V dropped 7 bases and J dropped 0; count of bases not matched to a gene: 2. The CDR3 protein is CASTGQGSNQPQHF. In nucleotides, the CDR3 is TGTGCCAGCACAGGACAGGGTAGCAATCAGCCCCAGCATTTT.

This clone was seen a single time. This rearrangement joins TRBV29-1 to TRBJ2-3; 13 nucleotides match TRBD2. The germline V gene has CDR1 SQVTM and CDR2 ANQGSEA. The CDR3 has 15 amino acids. V dropped 6 bases and J dropped 2; count of bases not matched to a gene: 5. The CDR3 nucleotides are TGCAGCGTAAAAGGGACTAGCGGGACCACAGATACGCAGTATTTT. It translates to CSVKGTSGTTDTQYF.

The chain employs TRBV5-6 and TRBJ2-7; D remains ambiguous. The CDR3 is 12 residues long. Germline V gene lookup returns CDR1 SGHDT and CDR2 YYEEEE. Trimming cost V 3 bases and J 3 bases, with 7 bases left between them. The CDR3 sequence is CASSSQDYEQYF. The CDR3 nucleotides read TGTGCCAGCAGCTCTCAGGACTACGAGCAGTACTTC.

The V gene is TRBV5-1, the J gene TRBJ1-6; tentatively, D is TRBD1 (5 bases). The germline V and J ends were trimmed by 3 bases and 3 bases, with 13 bases remaining between them. The CDR3 contains 16 residues. Germline CDR1 reads SGHRS; CDR2 reads YFSETQ. Here the CDR3 reads CASSSPGGIYNSPLHF. The DNA of the CDR3 is TGCGCCAGCAGCTCCCCCGGGGGGATCTATAATTCACCCCTCCACTTT.

The chain recombines TRBV5-1 with TRBJ1-2; no definite D call. The CDR3 has 13 amino acids. Looked up from germline, CDR1 is SGHRS and CDR2 is YFSETQ. Trimming stripped 1 base from V and 1 base from J, with 5 bases between. DNA for the CDR3: TGCGCCAGCAGCTTGACAGTTAACTATGGCTACACCTTC. It translates to CASSLTVNYGYTF.

J is TRBJ2-7 and V is TRBV12-3 or TRBV12-4, with TRBD2 identical over 7 bases. V lost 6 bases to trimming and J lost 7 bases; unmatched junction nucleotides: 9. The CDR3 is 13 amino acids. CDR3: CASSNGLGDEQYF. DNA for the CDR3: TGTGCCAGCAGCAACGGACTAGGCGATGAGCAGTACTTC.

The rearrangement uses TRBV3-1 (or the pseudogene TRBV3-2) and TRBJ2-3, with 10 positions matching TRBD2. From germline, CDR1 is LGHDT and CDR2 YNNKEL (reference sequence). The J segment lost 3 bases and the V segment lost 4 bases, leaving 4 bases of the junction unmatched. The CDR3 runs to 15 residues. This CDR3 is CASSLSSGSTDTQYF. The CDR3 nucleotides are TGTGCCAGCAGCCTTTCTAGCGGGAGTACAGATACGCAGTATTTT.

This chain links TRBV11-2 with TRBJ1-3, with D possibly matching TRBD1 (5 bases). CDR1 SGHAT and CDR2 FQNNGV come from the germline V gene. Deletions cut 5 bases from V and 0 bases from J, with 11 bases between. This CDR3 contains 15 residues. The CDR3 here is CASSPSGISGNTIYF. CDR3 bases: TGTGCCAGCAGCCCCTCAGGGATCTCTGGAAACACCATATATTTT. The full variable domain, its missing parts supplied by reference TRBV11-2 and TRBJ1-3, is EAGVAQSPRYKIIEKRQSVAFWCNPISGHATLYWYQQILGQGPKLLIQFQNNGVVDDSQLPKDRFSAERLKGVDSTLKIQPAKLEDSAVYLCASSPSGISGNTIYFGEGSWLTVV.

This chain links TRBV28 with TRBJ1-5, with 8 bases lining up with TRBD1. The CDR3 has 15 amino acids. Germline V CDR1 and CDR2: MDHEN, SYDVKM. V dropped 7 bases and J dropped 3; count of bases not matched to a gene: 8. CDR3: CASTEDRVDNQPQHF. CDR3 bases: TGTGCCAGCACCGAGGACAGGGTTGACAATCAGCCCCAGCATTTT.

The rearrangement joins TRBV10-3 to TRBJ2-1; D possibly corresponds to TRBD2 (6 bases). Germline CDR1 reads ENHRY; CDR2 reads SYGVKD. CDR3 length: 15 amino acids. Trimming stripped 3 bases from V and 0 bases from J, with 9 bases between. CDR3 sequence reads: CAISERRVSYNEQFF. The DNA of the CDR3 is TGTGCCATCAGTGAAAGGAGGGTCTCCTACAATGAGCAGTTCTTC.

The rearrangement joins TRBV20-1 to TRBJ2-6, with D hard to call. CDR1 and CDR2 (germline): DFQATT, SNEGSKA (reference sequence). The CDR3 is 17 residues long. Trimming left V 3 bases short and J 0 bases short, with 15 bases between. CDR3 sequence reads: CSASVQVPYSGANVLTF. CDR3 DNA sequence: TGCAGTGCTAGTGTTCAAGTACCCTACTCTGGGGCCAACGTCCTGACTTTC.

V usage is TRBV5-1 and J usage is TRBJ1-1; tentatively, D is TRBD1 (6 bases). Germline CDR1 is SGHRS and CDR2 is YFSETQ. V dropped 0 bases and J dropped 0 bases, with 9 bases sitting between them. The CDR3 has 15 residues. The CDR3 DNA reads TGCGCCAGCAGCTTGGAGGGGGTTATGAACACTGAAGCTTTCTTT. Protein: CASSLEGVMNTEAFF.

The V gene is TRBV5-6, the J gene TRBJ2-6, with 9 bases identical to TRBD1. Germline V gene sequence: CDR1 SGHDT, CDR2 YYEEEE. The CDR3 spans 18 residues. The ends lost 3 bases at V and 1 base at J; junction bases unmatched: 8. CDR3 loop: CASSSLGQGPSGANVLTF. CDR3 nucleotides: TGTGCCAGCAGCTCGCTGGGACAGGGCCCATCTGGGGCCAACGTCCTGACTTTC.

This clone showed up just a few times. This sequence joins TRBV6-1 and TRBJ2-7; possibly TRBD2 for D (5 bases). The germline CDR1 and CDR2 sequences are MNHNS and SASEGT. The CDR3 contains 15 residues. V was shortened by 2 bases and J by 0 bases, with 11 bases between the two germline ends. In DNA, the CDR3 is TGTGCCAGCAGTGAACGAGTAGGGAGCTCCTACGAGCAGTACTTC. Translation gives CASSERVGSSYEQYF.

This rearrangement joins TRBV28 to TRBJ2-1, with 8 positions matching TRBD2. The CDR3 consists of 16 residues. Germline V gives CDR1 MDHEN, CDR2 SYDVKM. V trimming: 3 bases; J trimming: 0 bases; junction bases outside the gene matches: 4. The CDR3 protein is CASSLVSGSSYNEQFF. CDR3 sequence (DNA): TGTGCCAGCAGTTTGGTGAGCGGGAGCTCCTACAATGAGCAGTTCTTC. Full variable domain (rest looked up from reference TRBV28 and TRBJ2-1): DVKVTQSSRYLVKRTGEKVFLECVQDMDHENMFWYRQDPGLGLRLIYFSYDVKMKEKGDIPEGYSVSREKKERFSLILESASTNQTSMYLCASSLVSGSSYNEQFFGPGTRLTVL.

The chain recombines TRBV6-1 with TRBJ2-7, with a weak D call TRBD1 (5 bases). The CDR3 runs to 13 residues. Per germline, CDR1 MNHNS and CDR2 SASEGT. With 2 bases removed from V and 6 bases from J, the gap between germline ends came to 11 bases. DNA for the CDR3: TGTGCCAGCAGTGAATCTGGCAGGGTCGAGCAGTACTTC. Amino acid sequence: CASSESGRVEQYF.

The chain uses TRBV29-1 and TRBJ1-2; D is unresolved. CDR3 size: 13 residues. The germline V gene has CDR1 SQVTM and CDR2 ANQGSEA. V was shortened by 4 bases and J by 3 bases, with 12 bases between the two germline ends. CDR3 in DNA: TGCAGCGTTGCCCGCAGGTTGGACTATGGCTACACCTTC. Translation: CSVARRLDYGYTF.

This clone has a single count. The chain uses TRBV14 and TRBJ2-3, with D perhaps matching TRBD2 (6 bases). The CDR3 has 14 residues. V was cut by 4 bases and J by 0 bases, with 8 bases left in between. Germline V gene sequence: CDR1 SGHDN, CDR2 FVKESK. The CDR3 DNA reads TGTGCCAGCAGCCCGCGGGGTAGCACAGATACGCAGTATTTT. Its protein product is CASSPRGSTDTQYF.

This clone was detected only once. The V call is TRBV3-1 (or the pseudogene TRBV3-2), the J call TRBJ2-2; 8 nucleotides match TRBD2. The germline V gene encodes CDR1 LGHDT and CDR2 YNNKEL (reference sequence). The trim removed 1 base at V and 2 bases at J, leaving 3 bases unmatched. This CDR3 contains 16 residues. The chain's CDR3 is CASSQGTSGNTGELFF. The CDR3 DNA sequence: TGTGCCAGCAGCCAAGGAACTAGCGGTAACACCGGGGAGCTGTTTTTT.

V and J are TRBV12-3 or TRBV12-4 and TRBJ1-5; D gene ambiguous. V was pared by 3 bases and J by 6 bases, with 9 bases between. The CDR3 spans 13 residues. The DNA of the CDR3 is TGTGCCAGCAGTTTTGCAGGTGCTCAGCCCCAGCATTTT. Protein: CASSFAGAQPQHF.

The chain couples TRBV5-1 to TRBJ1-5; the D is unclear. The germline CDR1 and CDR2 sequences are SGHRS and YFSETQ. The CDR3 is 15 amino acids. V was clipped by 0 bases and J by 0 bases, with 7 bases between them. CDR3 amino acids: CASSLGSTSNQPQHF. CDR3 DNA: TGCGCCAGCAGCTTGGGCAGTACTAGCAATCAGCCCCAGCATTTT.